The 13 T cell receptor beta chains below come from one sample, sequenced in a study of early T cells in non-severe SARS-CoV-2 infection. TCRdb recomputed calls from the 5' RACE reads with MiXCR, one row per CDR3 protein. The sample contains 75,000 to 90,000 distinct CDR3 sequences, about 15% of which appear only once. The sequenced material came from whole blood. The receptors stem from an adult who was a healthcare worker with PCR-confirmed SARS-CoV-2 infection or an uninfected control (not recorded which).

This clonotype was detected many times. The chain is built from TRBV5-6 and TRBJ1-5; D call uncertain. The CDR3 spans 13 residues. Trimming left V 0 bases short and J 0 bases short, with 1 base between. CDR1 SGHDT and CDR2 YYEEEE come from the germline V gene. CDR3 bases: TGTGCCAGCAGCTTGGGTAGCAATCAGCCCCAGCATTTT. It encodes CASSLGSNQPQHF.

This clonotype showed up many times. V gene TRBV3-1 combines with J gene TRBJ1-3; tentative D call: TRBD1 (5 bases). The V end lost 4 bases, the J end lost 3 bases, and 16 bases lay between the germline ends. CDR1 and CDR2 (germline): LGHDT, YNNKEL (reference sequence). The CDR3 totals 16 residues. The CDR3: CASSPRPGKDGNTIYF. DNA for the CDR3: TGTGCCAGCAGCCCTCGCCCAGGGAAGGATGGAAACACCATATATTTT.

V usage is TRBV13 and J usage is TRBJ2-5; D is perhaps TRBD1 (5 bases). Germline CDR1 PRHDT, CDR2 FYEKMQ (reference sequence). V lost 0 bases to trimming and J lost 2 bases, with 22 bases between them. CDR3 length: 19 residues. The CDR3 spells CASSLGPENFAGKQETQYF. CDR3 sequence (DNA): TGTGCCAGCAGCTTAGGCCCGGAAAATTTCGCAGGGAAACAAGAGACCCAGTACTTC.

The chain recombines TRBV11-2 with TRBJ2-4, with 8 bases that match TRBD2. Germline loops: CDR1 SGHAT, CDR2 FQNNGV. V lost 3 bases, J lost 9 bases, and 10 bases stayed unmatched. This CDR3 has 15 amino acids. The CDR3 DNA is TGTGCCAGCAGCTTCGCGGGGGGCGCGGGGTCCATTCAGTACTTC. It encodes CASSFAGGAGSIQYF.

This clonotype has just a few counts. The chain has TRBV5-1 and TRBJ2-7; tentative D call: TRBD2 (5 bases). The V gene lost 4 bases and the J gene lost 6 bases, with 20 bases spanning the gap. Germline V gene lookup returns CDR1 SGHRS and CDR2 YFSETQ. The CDR3 contains 15 residues. The DNA for the CDR3 is TGCGCCAGCAGCCGTTCCCTGGAGGCACCCTTCGAGCAGTACTTC. Its protein product is CASSRSLEAPFEQYF. The entire variable domain, with the rest obtained from reference TRBV5-1 and TRBJ2-7, is as follows: KAGVTQTPRYLIKTRGQQVTLSCSPISGHRSVSWYQQTPGQGLQFLFEYFSETQRNKGNFPGRFSGRQFSNSRSEMNVSTLELGDSALYLCASSRSLEAPFEQYFGPGTRLTVT.

About this clonotype: This may arise from a read error, as a much more abundant clone is one base away. The chain employs TRBV7-8 and TRBJ2-7; 7 nucleotides agree with TRBD2. There are 15 residues in the CDR3. Germline assignment: CDR1 SGHVS and CDR2 FQNEAQ. V lost 2 bases, J lost 4 bases, and 8 bases stayed unmatched. CDR3 sequence: CASSLSFRGGYEQYF. The CDR3, as DNA: TGTGCCAGCAGCTTAAGCTTTCGGGGAGGGTACGAGCAGTACTTC.

This clonotype was recorded a few times. The chain is built from TRBV20-1 and TRBJ2-5; the D is unclear. With 6 bases removed from V and 4 bases from J, the gap between germline ends came to 21 bases. CDR1 is DFQATT and CDR2 is SNEGSKA in the germline V gene (reference sequence). The CDR3 extends over 15 amino acids. CDR3 in DNA: TGCAGTGCCAAAGACGGCCACCCACCGGTAGAGACCCAGTACTTC. This sequence encodes CSAKDGHPPVETQYF.

The chain is built from TRBV11-2 and TRBJ2-5; 7 bases are a match to TRBD1. Germline V gene sequence: CDR1 SGHAT, CDR2 FQNNGV. There are 16 residues in the CDR3. V trimming: 5 bases; J trimming: 4 bases; junction bases outside the gene matches: 13. DNA for the CDR3: TGTGCCAGCAGCCCCCGACAGGGAAGTTTAGCAGAGACCCAGTACTTC. Translating gives CASSPRQGSLAETQYF. Supplemented by reference TRBV11-2 and TRBJ2-5, the full variable domain reads EAGVAQSPRYKIIEKRQSVAFWCNPISGHATLYWYQQILGQGPKLLIQFQNNGVVDDSQLPKDRFSAERLKGVDSTLKIQPAKLEDSAVYLCASSPRQGSLAETQYFGPGTRLLVL.

The rearrangement links TRBV5-4 to TRBJ2-7, with 10 bases aligning to TRBD2. The CDR3 sequence is 14 residues long. Looked up from germline, CDR1 is SGHNT and CDR2 is YYREEE (reference sequence). The junction had 4 bases not matched to a gene; V was cut back by 4 bases and J by 3 bases. CDR3 coding DNA: TGTGCCAGCAGCCCTACTAGCGGGAACTACGAGCAGTACTTC. Its translation is CASSPTSGNYEQYF.

This chain joins TRBV18 and TRBJ1-1; D remains ambiguous. Trimming removed 0 bases from V and 1 base from J, with 3 bases in between. From germline, CDR1 is KGHSH and CDR2 LQKENI. The CDR3 is made up of 13 amino acids. This CDR3 reads CASSPPWNTEAFF. In DNA form, the CDR3 reads TGTGCCAGCTCACCACCGTGGAACACTGAAGCTTTCTTT.

J is TRBJ2-1 and V is TRBV2; maybe TRBD2 (6 bases). Trimming took 7 bases from V and 8 from J, leaving 12 bases between them. This CDR3 spans 12 amino acids. The germline CDR1 and CDR2 sequences are SNHLY and FYNNEI. In nucleotides, the CDR3 is TGTGCCAGCAAGGAGGGGAAGGATGAGCAGTTCTTC. Protein: CASKEGKDEQFF.

CDR3 DNA: TGTGCCATCAGTGGTACTAACCGGGACCCAGATTACACCTTC. It is translated as CAISGTNRDPDYTF. The chain employs TRBV10-3 and TRBJ1-2; a weak D match, TRBD1 (5 bases). Trimming removed 4 bases from V and 11 bases from J, with 20 bases in between. Per germline, CDR1 ENHRY and CDR2 SYGVKD. The CDR3 has 14 residues.

The chain is built from TRBV6-1 and TRBJ2-2; a weak D match, TRBD1 (6 bases). The CDR3 is 13 residues long. Trimming stripped 6 bases from V and 7 bases from J, with 12 bases between. Germline loops: CDR1 MNHNS, CDR2 SASEGT. CDR3 sequence: CASRAGDVGELFF. Here the CDR3 DNA reads TGTGCCAGCAGGGCAGGGGATGTCGGGGAGCTGTTTTTT.